This record looks at one TCR beta chain sequence and its context. Its antigen is still unknown. The data stem from a study of T cell repertoires in cytomegalovirus infection. At the level of the study: CMV infection and matching HLA type were both indicated by public TCR beta signatures.

Germline-derived CDR1 and CDR2 are LNHDA and SQIVND (reference sequence). The CDR3 runs to 15 residues. Trimming left V 6 bases short and J 0 bases short, with 14 bases between. From the reads, TCRdb called clonotypes with MiXCR, one entry per CDR3 protein. The sample yields just over 300,000 distinct CDR3 sequences, about 17% seen once. The study's findings and limits: CMV carriers having the relevant HLA were flagged by cumulative public TCR beta family frequency. Dominating the ex vivo response were HLA-C-restricted CMV-specific TCR beta clonotypes.

This rearrangement joins TRBV19 to TRBJ2-5, with a weak D call TRBD2 (5 bases). Input material: PBMCs. The sequence was collected from a human donor in good health (CMV status not recorded). Some clones in this sample may be carry-over from other donors' samples. CDR3 coding DNA: TGTGCCAGTAGGAGGAGATCGGGGTACCAAGAGACCCAGTACTTC. Translated: CASRRRSGYQETQYF.